This T cell receptor beta chain was obtained from a study of T cells after yellow fever vaccination. General study results and limits: Peaking on day 5 versus 15, the secondary response was faster but weaker.

Concerning this clonotype itself: The antigen remains undetermined.

MiXCR, applied by TCRdb to the 5' RACE reads, yields one record per CDR3 protein. Of some 300,000 distinct CDR3 sequences listed, 7% to 9% were seen once; the top ten hold roughly 15%. Source: PBMCs, taken roughly 46 days after the first yellow fever vaccination. This receptor was taken from a young man who received the YFV17D yellow fever vaccine.

CDR3 bases: TGTGCCAGCAGCCAGAAAGGGGGACCCTCCTACAATGAGCAGTTCTTC. Translating it yields CASSQKGGPSYNEQFF. The chain combines TRBV7-9 with TRBJ2-1; a weak D match, TRBD1 (6 bases). With 5 bases removed from V and 0 bases from J, the gap between germline ends came to 14 bases. The CDR3 runs to 16 residues. CDR1 and CDR2 (germline): SEHNR, FQNEAQ (reference sequence).